The 22 T cell receptor beta chains reported below all come from one sample, sequenced in a study of T-cell memory formation after mild COVID-19. TCRdb used MiXCR to reprocess the 5' RACE reads, holding one entry per CDR3 protein. In the table there are under 450,000 distinct CDR3 sequences, 20% to 25% of which are singletons. What was sequenced was PBMCs or a T cell subset sorted from them (not recorded which). The receptors derive from a young man who had mild COVID-19 (a few samples of this study predate the infection). Cell type and time point are not known.

This clonotype occurred a few times. CDR3 protein: CASSPPPEQYF. CDR3 bases: TGTGCCAGCAGTCCCCCGCCCGAGCAGTACTTC. The rearrangement uses TRBV6-5 and TRBJ2-7; D remains ambiguous. V was shortened by 5 bases and J by 6 bases, with 8 bases between the two germline ends. CDR1 is MNHEY and CDR2 is SVGAGI in the germline V gene. The CDR3 runs 11 residues.

This clonotype was seen at least ten times. The chain links TRBV11-2 to TRBJ1-1; D is uncertain. This CDR3 has 15 residues. CDR1 and CDR2 (germline): SGHAT, FQNNGV. The V end was cut by 1 base, the J end by 8 bases, with 17 bases between. The CDR3 loop reads CASSLGSAPDREAFF. DNA for the CDR3: TGTGCCAGCAGCTTAGGTTCGGCTCCCGACCGAGAAGCTTTCTTT.

This sequence joins TRBV7-9 and TRBJ1-6, with 8 positions matching TRBD1. The V gene's germline CDR1 is SEHNR and CDR2 FQNEAQ (reference sequence). Trimming at V came to 5 bases and at J to 13 bases, leaving 4 bases not matched to a gene. The length of the CDR3 is 12 residues. CDR3 DNA sequence: TGTGCCAGCAGCACAGGGGGTCTGCCCCTCCACTTT. It encodes CASSTGGLPLHF. The full variable domain, completed using reference TRBV7-9 and TRBJ1-6, is DTGVSQNPRHKITKRGQNVTFRCDPISEHNRLYWYRQTLGQGPEFLTYFQNEAQLEKSRLLSDRFSAERPKGSFSTLEIQRTEQGDSAMYLCASSTGGLPLHFGNGTRLTVT.

The CDR3 is CASSHTYGGAITGELFF. CDR3 sequence (DNA): TGTGCCAGCAGCCACACGTACGGGGGGGCGATCACCGGGGAGCTGTTTTTT. This chain joins TRBV11-2 and TRBJ2-2, with 8 bases identical to TRBD2. Trimming removed 5 bases from V and 4 bases from J; junction bases left unmatched: 12. The CDR3 totals 17 residues. Germline CDR1 SGHAT, CDR2 FQNNGV.

This clonotype came up many times. The gene calls are TRBV15 and TRBJ2-7; tentatively, D is TRBD2 (6 bases). V shed 4 bases and J shed 6 bases, with 19 bases lying between them. The CDR3 runs 15 residues. Germline V gene sequence: CDR1 LNHNV, CDR2 YYDKDF (reference sequence). For the CDR3, the DNA is TGTGCCACCAGCACGGGCGGGGAAGGGCTAAGCGAGCAGTACTTC. Translated, it gives CATSTGGEGLSEQYF.

The chain uses TRBV6-2 or TRBV6-3 and TRBJ2-7; 8 bases line up with TRBD2. Germline CDR1 is MNHEY and CDR2 is SVGEGT. The CDR3 consists of 15 residues. Trimming took 6 bases from V and 3 from J; bases not matched to a gene: 10. CDR3: CASRALLAGGYEQYV. The CDR3 DNA reads TGTGCCAGCAGAGCCCTATTGGCGGGGGGCTACGAGCAGTACGTC.

This chain connects TRBV7-2 to TRBJ1-2; D remains unclear. Germline V CDR1 and CDR2: SGHTA, FQGNSA. V was trimmed by 5 bases and J by 3 bases, leaving 7 bases between them. The length of the CDR3 is 12 residues. CDR3 sequence: CASSPQDYGYTF. The CDR3 region has the DNA TGTGCCAGCAGCCCCCAGGACTATGGCTACACCTTC. The entire variable domain, with the rest obtained from reference TRBV7-2 and TRBJ1-2, is as follows: GAGVSQSPSNKVTEKGKDVELRCDPISGHTALYWYRQSLGQGLEFLIYFQGNSAPDKSGLPSDRFSAERTGGSVSTLTIQRTQQEDSAVYLCASSPQDYGYTFGSGTRLTVV.

The table lists this clonotype with many counts. The rearrangement uses TRBV6-2 or TRBV6-3 and TRBJ1-1; 8 nucleotides line up with TRBD1. Germline V gene sequence: CDR1 MNHEY, CDR2 SVGEGT. The ends lost 6 bases at V and 2 bases at J; junction bases unmatched: 2. The CDR3 has 13 residues. CDR3 sequence (DNA): TGTGCCAGCAGACAGGGGGGCAACACTGAAGCTTTCTTT. This sequence encodes CASRQGGNTEAFF.

This clonotype was picked up a small number of times. The chain combines TRBV15 with TRBJ1-4; D perhaps matches TRBD1 (5 bases). V was cut by 0 bases and J by 7 bases, with 9 bases left in between. Germline assignment: CDR1 LNHNV and CDR2 YYDKDF (reference sequence). The CDR3 has 14 amino acids. The chain's CDR3 is CATSRDRVVEKLFF. Written as DNA, the CDR3 is TGTGCCACCAGCAGAGACAGGGTAGTTGAAAAACTGTTTTTT.

The chain combines TRBV7-8 with TRBJ2-3; 9 bases line up with TRBD2. The CDR3 runs 19 residues. The V gene's germline CDR1 is SGHVS and CDR2 FQNEAQ. V lost 1 base, J lost 1 base, and 12 bases stayed unmatched. The CDR3, as DNA: TGTGCCAGCAGCTTAGTAACTCGAGGAGCGGGGGGACGCACAGATACGCAGTATTTT. Translating it yields CASSLVTRGAGGRTDTQYF.

The sample holds a few counts of this clonotype. The rearrangement links TRBV20-1 to TRBJ2-2; perhaps TRBD1 as D (5 bases). Trimming took 0 bases from V and 5 from J, leaving 19 bases between them. The CDR3 is made up of 17 amino acids. Germline V gene data show CDR1 as DFQATT and CDR2 as SNEGSKA (reference sequence). DNA for the CDR3: TGCAGTGCTAGAGATCCTCAGGGCCCGGAACCAACCGGGGAGCTGTTTTTT. It is translated as CSARDPQGPEPTGELFF.

J is TRBJ2-1 and V is TRBV7-9; 10 bases are a match to TRBD1. This CDR3 is built from 15 residues. Germline V gene sequence: CDR1 SEHNR, CDR2 FQNEAQ (reference sequence). With 4 bases clipped from V and 8 bases from J, the junction kept 8 bases outside the gene matches. CDR3 bases: TGTGCCAGCAGCTGGATGACAGGGGGCGTTGATGAGCAGTTCTTC. This encodes CASSWMTGGVDEQFF.

The table lists this clonotype with a few counts. The chain links TRBV20-1 to TRBJ2-5; perhaps TRBD1 as D (5 bases). V gave up 2 bases and J gave up 2 bases, with 6 bases separating them. This CDR3 comprises 12 residues. The germline CDR1 and CDR2 sequences are DFQATT and SNEGSKA (reference sequence). CDR3 bases: TGCAGTGCTAGACAGGGACAAGAGACCCAGTACTTC. Translation gives CSARQGQETQYF.

This clonotype came up a few times. This chain joins TRBV20-1 and TRBJ2-3, with 7 bases matching TRBD1. This CDR3 has 13 residues. CDR1 is DFQATT and CDR2 is SNEGSKA in the germline V gene (reference sequence). Trimming took 3 bases from V and 6 from J; bases not matched to a gene: 6. The CDR3 DNA reads as TGCAGTGCTAGTAGGGGGCCGGTTGATACGCAGTATTTT. It translates to CSASRGPVDTQYF.

There are many counts of this clonotype. The J gene is TRBJ1-1, the V gene TRBV2, with D unclear. Germline CDR1 is SNHLY and CDR2 is FYNNEI. This CDR3 contains 11 residues. V was trimmed by 3 bases and J by 10 bases, leaving 9 bases between them. The CDR3 DNA sequence: TGTGCCAGCAGTGAGTCCCTTCTAGCTTTCTTT. It codes for CASSESLLAFF.

This clonotype has only a few counts. The genes are TRBV7-3 and TRBJ2-1; TRBD1 or TRBD2 may be the D gene (5 bases each). The CDR3 totals 16 residues. Germline CDR1 and CDR2: SGHTA and FQGTGA. Trimming took 5 bases from V and 0 from J, leaving 14 bases between them. CDR3 coding DNA: TGTGCCAGCAGCAAGTCTGGGACCTACTCCTACAATGAGCAGTTCTTC. Its translation is CASSKSGTYSYNEQFF.

The table lists this clonotype with a few counts. The rearrangement links TRBV20-1 to TRBJ2-7; 12 bases agree with TRBD2. Trimming cost V 4 bases and J 2 bases; bases outside gene matches: 3. The CDR3 is 14 amino acids. Germline CDR1 DFQATT, CDR2 SNEGSKA (reference sequence). Written as DNA, the CDR3 is TGCAGTGCTACAACTAGCGGGGGGACCTACGAGCAGTACTTC. It translates to CSATTSGGTYEQYF.

In this sample, this clonotype turned up a few times. The chain uses TRBV6-5 and TRBJ2-2; D possibly corresponds to TRBD1 (5 bases). Germline V lookup: CDR1 MNHEY, CDR2 SVGAGI. This CDR3 has 15 residues. Trimming stripped 8 bases from V and 8 bases from J, with 21 bases between. In DNA, the CDR3 is TGTGCCAGCGGCCCGAGTTGGACACCCCTGGGGGAGCTGTTTTTT. Its protein product is CASGPSWTPLGELFF.

V is TRBV5-5 and J is TRBJ1-5; D might be TRBD1 (5 bases). The germline CDR1 and CDR2 sequences are SGHKS and YYEKEE (reference sequence). The CDR3 spans 15 residues. V was clipped by 4 bases and J by 6 bases, with 17 bases between them. CDR3 in DNA: TGTGCCAGCAGCCCCTGGGGGGGAGGCGGTCAGCCCCAGCATTTT. Its translation: CASSPWGGGGQPQHF.

This clonotype was counted a single time. V usage is TRBV6-2 or TRBV6-3 and J usage is TRBJ2-1; perhaps D is TRBD1 or TRBD2 (5 bases each). Germline lookup yields CDR1 MNHEY and CDR2 SVGEGT. Between the trimmed V and J ends, which lost 6 bases and 12 bases, there was a span of 12 bases. This CDR3 has 11 residues. CDR3 residues: CASRGVGTQFF. For the CDR3, the DNA is TGTGCCAGCAGGGGTGTAGGGACGCAGTTCTTC.

The J gene is TRBJ2-7, the V gene TRBV10-3, with 9 bases lining up with TRBD1. There are 14 residues in the CDR3. Germline V gene data show CDR1 as ENHRY and CDR2 as SYGVKD. Trimming removed 7 bases from V and 2 bases from J; junction bases left unmatched: 6. DNA for the CDR3: TGTGCCATCACCTCCGGGACAGGGACCTACGAGCAGTACTTC. This gives the protein CAITSGTGTYEQYF.

This clonotype was detected ten times or more. The CDR3 coding sequence is TGCGCCAGCAGAAGTGGGTTGAACACCGGGGAGCTGTTTTTT. This gives the protein CASRSGLNTGELFF. The chain couples TRBV5-1 to TRBJ2-2; D gene unclear. V was cut by 5 bases and J by 1 base, with 9 bases left in between. This CDR3 is 14 amino acids long. The germline V gene encodes CDR1 SGHRS and CDR2 YFSETQ.